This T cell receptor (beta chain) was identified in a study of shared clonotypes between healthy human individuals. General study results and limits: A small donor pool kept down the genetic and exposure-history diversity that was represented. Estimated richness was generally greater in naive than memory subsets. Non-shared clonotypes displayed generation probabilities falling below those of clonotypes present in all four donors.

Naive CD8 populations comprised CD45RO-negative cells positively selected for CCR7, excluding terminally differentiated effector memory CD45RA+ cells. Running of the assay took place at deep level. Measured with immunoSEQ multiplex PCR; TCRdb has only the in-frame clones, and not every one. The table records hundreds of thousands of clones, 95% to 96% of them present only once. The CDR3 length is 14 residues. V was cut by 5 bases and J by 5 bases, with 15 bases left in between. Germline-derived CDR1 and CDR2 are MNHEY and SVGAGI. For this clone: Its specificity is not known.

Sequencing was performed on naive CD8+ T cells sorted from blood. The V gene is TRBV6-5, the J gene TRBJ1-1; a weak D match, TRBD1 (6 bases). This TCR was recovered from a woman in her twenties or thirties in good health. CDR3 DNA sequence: TGTGCCAGCAGTAAAGGAACGACAGGAACTGAAGCTTTCTTT. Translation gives CASSKGTTGTEAFF.